The rows below give T cell receptor beta chains drawn from one sample of a study of blood T cell repertoires in COVID-19. Assay used: immunoSEQ multiplex PCR; TCRdb lists only in-frame clones, some missing. Among over 200,000 clones, about 87% were seen once, and the ten largest hold over 1%. Sequenced: PBMCs or T cells enriched from blood (not recorded which). These receptors all stem from a man younger than 45 who had recovered from COVID-19. Both conserved end residues are trimmed from each CDR3. Some rows mark clone size as missing; the rest say once, few, many or name a class of expanded clone.

cdr3_aa	clone_size	v_call	j_call
ASSDGQGNQPQH	-	TRBV19	TRBJ1-5
ASSGTASSYEQY	-	TRBV5-5	TRBJ2-7
ATSREGGWRQRETQY	-	TRBV15	TRBJ2-5
ASSQSLLLKRGADTQY	-	TRBV3-1/TRBV3-2	TRBJ2-3
ASGSSGAPEY	-	TRBV27	TRBJ2-5
ASSVGGEDTEAF	-	TRBV7-9	TRBJ1-1
AISVGAGGNNEQF	-	TRBV10-3	TRBJ2-1
ASSLFTGDSNQPQH	few	TRBV28	TRBJ1-5
ASSPQRQGVYEQY	-	TRBV5-4	TRBJ2-7
AITPGQGRSYGYT	-	TRBV10-3	TRBJ1-2
ASSLMYPGQGDEQY	-	TRBV5-1	TRBJ2-7
ASSLASGQGVKTQY	-	TRBV7-2	TRBJ2-5
ASSYRDRENIQY	-	TRBV13	TRBJ2-4
SVILQETQY	-	TRBV29-1	TRBJ2-5